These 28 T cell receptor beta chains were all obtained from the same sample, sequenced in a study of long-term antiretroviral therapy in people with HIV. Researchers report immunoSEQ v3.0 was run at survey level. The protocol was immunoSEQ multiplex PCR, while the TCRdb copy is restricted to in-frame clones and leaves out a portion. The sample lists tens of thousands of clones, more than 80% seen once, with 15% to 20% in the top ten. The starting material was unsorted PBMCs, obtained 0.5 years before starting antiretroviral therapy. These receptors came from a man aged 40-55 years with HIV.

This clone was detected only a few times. CDR3 amino acids: CASSVTGYGSPNEQFF. CDR3 DNA sequence: TGTGCCAGCAGCGTTACAGGGTACGGGTCCCCCAATGAGCAGTTCTTC. The J gene is TRBJ2-1, the V gene TRBV7-9; D might be TRBD1 (6 bases). Germline V gives CDR1 SEHNR, CDR2 FQNEAQ (reference sequence). Between the trimmed V and J ends, which lost 5 bases and 6 bases, there was a span of 20 bases. The CDR3 contains 16 residues.

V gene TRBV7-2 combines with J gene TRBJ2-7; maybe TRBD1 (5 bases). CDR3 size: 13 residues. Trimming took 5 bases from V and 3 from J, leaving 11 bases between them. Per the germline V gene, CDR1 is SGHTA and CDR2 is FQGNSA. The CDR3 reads CASSARANYEQYF. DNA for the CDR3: TGTGCCAGCAGCGCCAGGGCCAACTACGAGCAGTACTTC. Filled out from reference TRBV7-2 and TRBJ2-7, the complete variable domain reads GAGVSQSPSNKVTEKGKDVELRCDPISGHTALYWYRQSLGQGLEFLIYFQGNSAPDKSGLPSDRFSAERTGGSVSTLTIQRTQQEDSAVYLCASSARANYEQYFGPGTRLTVT.

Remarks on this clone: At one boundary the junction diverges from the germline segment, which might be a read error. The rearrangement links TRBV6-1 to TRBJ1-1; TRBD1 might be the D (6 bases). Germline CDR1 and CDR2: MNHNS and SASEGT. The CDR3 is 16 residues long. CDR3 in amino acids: CASSERRRGRATEGFF. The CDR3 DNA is TGTGCCAGCAGTGAACGGCGAAGGGGGAGGGCTACTGAAGGTTTCTTT.

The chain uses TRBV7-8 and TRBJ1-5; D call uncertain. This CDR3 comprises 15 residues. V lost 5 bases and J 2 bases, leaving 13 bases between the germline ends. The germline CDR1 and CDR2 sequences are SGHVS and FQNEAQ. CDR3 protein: CASSREDGRNQPQHF. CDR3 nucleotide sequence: TGTGCCAGCAGCCGAGAGGACGGTCGCAATCAGCCCCAGCATTTT.

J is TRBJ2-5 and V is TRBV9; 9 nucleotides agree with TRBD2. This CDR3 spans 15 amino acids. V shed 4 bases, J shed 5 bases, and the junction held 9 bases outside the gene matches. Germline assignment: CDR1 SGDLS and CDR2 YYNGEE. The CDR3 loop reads CASSFQGLAGETQYF. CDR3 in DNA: TGTGCCAGCAGCTTTCAAGGGCTAGCGGGGGAGACCCAGTACTTC. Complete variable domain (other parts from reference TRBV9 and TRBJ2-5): DSGVTQTPKHLITATGQRVTLRCSPRSGDLSVYWYQQSLDQGLQFLIQYYNGEERAKGNILERFSAQQFPDLHSELNLSSLELGDSALYFCASSFQGLAGETQYFGPGTRLLVL.

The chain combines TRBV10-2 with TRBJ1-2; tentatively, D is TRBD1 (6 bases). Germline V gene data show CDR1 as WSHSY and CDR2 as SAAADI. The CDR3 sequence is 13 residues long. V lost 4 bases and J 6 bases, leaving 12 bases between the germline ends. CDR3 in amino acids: CASSGKQGDGYTF. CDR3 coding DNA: TGCGCCAGCAGTGGGAAACAGGGAGATGGCTACACCTTC.

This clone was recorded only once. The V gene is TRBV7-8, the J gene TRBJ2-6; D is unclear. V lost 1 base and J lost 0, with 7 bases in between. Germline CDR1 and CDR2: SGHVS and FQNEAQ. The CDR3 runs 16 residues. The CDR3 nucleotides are TGTGCCAGCAGCTTAGGGATTTCCTCTGGGGCCAACGTCCTGACTTTC. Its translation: CASSLGISSGANVLTF.

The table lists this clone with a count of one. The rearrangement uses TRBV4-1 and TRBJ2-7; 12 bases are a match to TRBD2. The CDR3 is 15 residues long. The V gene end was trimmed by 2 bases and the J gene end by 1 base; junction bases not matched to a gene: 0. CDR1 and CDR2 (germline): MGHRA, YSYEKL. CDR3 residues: CASSQTSGGSYEQYF. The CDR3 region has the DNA TGCGCCAGCAGCCAAACTAGCGGGGGGTCCTACGAGCAGTACTTC.

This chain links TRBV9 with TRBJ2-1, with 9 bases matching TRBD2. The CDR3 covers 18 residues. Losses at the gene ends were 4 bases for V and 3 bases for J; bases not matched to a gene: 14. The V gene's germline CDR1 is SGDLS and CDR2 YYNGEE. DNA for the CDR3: TGTGCCAGCAGCCCCCACCGATCTAGCGGGGCAAGCTACAATGAGCAGTTCTTC. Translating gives CASSPHRSSGASYNEQFF.

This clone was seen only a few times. The CDR3 DNA follows: TGTGCCAGCGGACCCGGATCGGGCAATTTTTCACCCCTCCACTTT. Protein sequence: CASGPGSGNFSPLHF. J is TRBJ1-6 and V is TRBV11-1, with no clear D. Germline values: CDR1 SGHAT, CDR2 FQDESV (reference sequence). The CDR3 contains 15 residues. Between the trimmed V and J ends, which lost 8 bases and 9 bases, there was a span of 20 bases. Looking up the rest from reference TRBV11-1 and TRBJ1-6 gives the full variable domain: EAEVAQSPRYKITEKSQAVAFWCDPISGHATLYWYRQILGQGPELLVQFQDESVVDDSQLPKDRFSAERLKGVDSTLKIQPAELGDSAMYLCASGPGSGNFSPLHFGNGTRLTVT.

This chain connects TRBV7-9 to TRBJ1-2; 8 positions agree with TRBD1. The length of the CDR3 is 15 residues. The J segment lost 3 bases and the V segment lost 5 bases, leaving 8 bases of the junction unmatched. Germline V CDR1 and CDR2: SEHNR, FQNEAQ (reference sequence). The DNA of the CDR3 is TGTGCCAGCAGCAACTTCGACAGGGGTGACTATGGCTACACCTTC. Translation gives CASSNFDRGDYGYTF. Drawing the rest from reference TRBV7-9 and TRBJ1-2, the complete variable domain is DTGVSQNPRHKITKRGQNVTFRCDPISEHNRLYWYRQTLGQGPEFLTYFQNEAQLEKSRLLSDRFSAERPKGSFSTLEIQRTEQGDSAMYLCASSNFDRGDYGYTFGSGTRLTVV.

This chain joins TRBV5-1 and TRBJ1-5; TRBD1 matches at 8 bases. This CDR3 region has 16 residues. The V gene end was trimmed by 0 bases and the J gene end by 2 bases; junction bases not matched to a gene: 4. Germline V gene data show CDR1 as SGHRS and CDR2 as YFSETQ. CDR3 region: CASSLGSGQGNQPQHF. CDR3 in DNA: TGCGCCAGCAGCTTGGGCTCGGGACAGGGCAATCAGCCCCAGCATTTT.

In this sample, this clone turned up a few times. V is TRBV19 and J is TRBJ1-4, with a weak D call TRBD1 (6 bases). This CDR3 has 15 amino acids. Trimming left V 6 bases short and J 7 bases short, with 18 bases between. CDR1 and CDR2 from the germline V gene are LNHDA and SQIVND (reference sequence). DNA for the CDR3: TGTGCCAGTAGCCCATTACAGGGCCCGGTTGAAAAACTGTTTTTT. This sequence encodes CASSPLQGPVEKLFF.

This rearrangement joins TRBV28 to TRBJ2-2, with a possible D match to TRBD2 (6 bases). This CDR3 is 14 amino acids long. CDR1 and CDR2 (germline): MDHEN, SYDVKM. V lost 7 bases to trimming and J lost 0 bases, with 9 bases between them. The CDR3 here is CASTPGANTGELFF. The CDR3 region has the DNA TGTGCCAGCACTCCGGGGGCGAACACCGGGGAGCTGTTTTTT.

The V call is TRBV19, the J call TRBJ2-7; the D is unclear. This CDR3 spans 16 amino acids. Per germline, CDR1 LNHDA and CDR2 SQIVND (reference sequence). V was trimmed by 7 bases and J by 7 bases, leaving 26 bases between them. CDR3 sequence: CASTVRAGSVAREQYF. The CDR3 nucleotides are TGTGCCAGTACGGTCCGAGCCGGGTCCGTAGCTCGGGAGCAGTACTTC.

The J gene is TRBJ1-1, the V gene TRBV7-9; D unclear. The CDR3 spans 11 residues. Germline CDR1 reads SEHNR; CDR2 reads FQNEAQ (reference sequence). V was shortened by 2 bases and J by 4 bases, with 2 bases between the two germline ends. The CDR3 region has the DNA TGTGCCAGCAGCTTAATCACTGAAGCTTTCTTT. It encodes CASSLITEAFF.

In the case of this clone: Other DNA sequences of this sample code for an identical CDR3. In nucleotides, the CDR3 is TGTGCCAGCAGCTTATCCTACGAGCAGTACTTC. The encoded protein is CASSLSYEQYF. This chain joins TRBV7-2 and TRBJ2-7; D unresolved. The CDR3 extends over 11 amino acids. The germline gives CDR1 SGHTA, CDR2 FQGNSA. V was trimmed by 2 bases and J by 1 base, leaving 0 bases between them.

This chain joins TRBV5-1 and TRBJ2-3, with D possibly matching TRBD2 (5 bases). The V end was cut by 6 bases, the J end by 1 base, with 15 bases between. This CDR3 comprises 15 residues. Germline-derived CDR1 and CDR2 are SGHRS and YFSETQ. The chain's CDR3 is CASTLLGSGTDTQYF. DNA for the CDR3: TGCGCCAGCACCCTCTTGGGGAGCGGCACAGATACGCAGTATTTT.

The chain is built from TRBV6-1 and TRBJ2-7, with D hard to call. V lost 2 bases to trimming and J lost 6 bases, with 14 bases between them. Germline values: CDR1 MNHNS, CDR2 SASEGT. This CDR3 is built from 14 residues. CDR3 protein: CASSERLISTEQYF. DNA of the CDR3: TGTGCCAGCAGTGAAAGACTGATCTCTACCGAGCAGTACTTC.

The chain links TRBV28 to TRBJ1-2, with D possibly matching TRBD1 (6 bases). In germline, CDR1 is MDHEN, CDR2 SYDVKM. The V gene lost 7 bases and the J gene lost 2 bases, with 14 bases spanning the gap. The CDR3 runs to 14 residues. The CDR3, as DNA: TGTGCCAGCAACCTACAGGGAGTGAACTATGGCTACACCTTC. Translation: CASNLQGVNYGYTF.

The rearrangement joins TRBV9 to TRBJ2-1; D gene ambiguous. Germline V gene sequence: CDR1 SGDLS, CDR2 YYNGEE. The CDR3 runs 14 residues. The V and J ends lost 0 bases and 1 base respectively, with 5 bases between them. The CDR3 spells CASSVGGSYNEQFF. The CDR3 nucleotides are TGTGCCAGCAGCGTAGGGGGTTCCTACAATGAGCAGTTCTTC.

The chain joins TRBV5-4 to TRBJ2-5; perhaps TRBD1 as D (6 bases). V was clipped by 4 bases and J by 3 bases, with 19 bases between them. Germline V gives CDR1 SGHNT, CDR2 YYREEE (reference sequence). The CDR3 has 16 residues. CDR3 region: CASSNILRGKKETQYF. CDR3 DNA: TGTGCCAGCAGCAATATTTTAAGGGGGAAGAAAGAGACCCAGTACTTC.

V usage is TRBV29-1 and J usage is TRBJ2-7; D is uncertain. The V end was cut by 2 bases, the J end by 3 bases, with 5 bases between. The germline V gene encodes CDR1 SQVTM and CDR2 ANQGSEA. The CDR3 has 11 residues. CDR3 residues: CSVEKGYEQYF. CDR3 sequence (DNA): TGCAGCGTTGAAAAGGGCTACGAGCAGTACTTC.

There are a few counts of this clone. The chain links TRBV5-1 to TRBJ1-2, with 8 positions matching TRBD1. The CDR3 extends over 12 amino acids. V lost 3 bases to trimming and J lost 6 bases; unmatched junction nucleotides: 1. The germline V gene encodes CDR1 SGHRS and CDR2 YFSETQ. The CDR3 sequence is CASSSTGDGYTF. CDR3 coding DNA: TGCGCCAGCAGCTCGACAGGGGATGGCTACACCTTC.

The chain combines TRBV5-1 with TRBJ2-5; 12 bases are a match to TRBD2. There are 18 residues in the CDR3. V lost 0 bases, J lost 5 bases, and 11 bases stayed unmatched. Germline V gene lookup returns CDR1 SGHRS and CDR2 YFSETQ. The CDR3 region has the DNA TGCGCCAGCAGCTTGGGTAGGACTAGCGGGGAGCTGGGGGAGACCCAGTACTTC. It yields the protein CASSLGRTSGELGETQYF.

This chain's CDR3 is CASSYSLAGYNEQFF. As DNA, the CDR3 is TGTGCCAGCAGTTACTCATTAGCGGGCTACAATGAGCAGTTCTTC. V is TRBV6-5 and J is TRBJ2-1; the match to TRBD2 covers 7 bases. Germline V CDR1 and CDR2: MNHEY, SVGAGI. The CDR3 is 15 amino acids. The trim removed 0 bases at V and 3 bases at J, leaving 2 bases unmatched.

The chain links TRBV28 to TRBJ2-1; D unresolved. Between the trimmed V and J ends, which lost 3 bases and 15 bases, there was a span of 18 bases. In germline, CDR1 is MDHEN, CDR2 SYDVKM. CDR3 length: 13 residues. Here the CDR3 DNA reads TGTGCCAGCAGTTTCCCAACCGACCTCCTCAGGTTCTTC. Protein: CASSFPTDLLRFF.

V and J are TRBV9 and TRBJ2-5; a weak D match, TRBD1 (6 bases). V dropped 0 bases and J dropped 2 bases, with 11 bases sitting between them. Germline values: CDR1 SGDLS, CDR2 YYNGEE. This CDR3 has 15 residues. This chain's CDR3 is CASSVVGTPQETQYF. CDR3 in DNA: TGTGCCAGCAGCGTAGTTGGGACACCTCAAGAGACCCAGTACTTC.